These 15 T cell receptor beta chains came from one sample sequenced in a study of PD-L1 blockade in urothelial cancer. TCRdb's copy holds only in-frame clones and misses some; the assay was immunoSEQ multiplex PCR. The sample gives approximately 72,000 clones, 86% of which show up once; 14% to 15% is in the top ten. The time point is: pretreatment peripheral blood. The material sequenced was PBMCs, taken around atezolizumab (anti-PD-L1) treatment. The receptors were gathered from a man between 60 and 75 years old with urothelial cancer.

The V and J genes are TRBV11-2 and TRBJ2-1; TRBD1 agrees at 9 bases. Germline CDR1 is SGHAT and CDR2 is FQNNGV. Trimming cost V 5 bases and J 1 base; bases outside gene matches: 3. The CDR3 extends over 15 amino acids. The CDR3 nucleotides read TGTGCCAGCAGCATGGACAGGGGTTCCTACAATGAGCAGTTCTTC. It translates to CASSMDRGSYNEQFF.

J is TRBJ2-1 and V is TRBV5-1, with TRBD1 identical over 9 bases. The V gene end was trimmed by 6 bases and the J gene end by 4 bases; junction bases not matched to a gene: 8. The germline gives CDR1 SGHRS, CDR2 YFSETQ. CDR3 length: 15 amino acids. The CDR3: CASNQGQGSYNEQFF. The CDR3 nucleotides read TGCGCCAGCAACCAGGGACAGGGTTCGTACAATGAGCAGTTCTTC.

The chain couples TRBV7-9 to TRBJ1-2; D is unresolved. Germline assignment: CDR1 SEHNR and CDR2 FQNEAQ (reference sequence). The CDR3 sequence is 16 residues long. V lost 2 bases to trimming and J lost 2 bases, with 15 bases between them. CDR3: CASSLNVPELNYGYTF. CDR3 nucleotide sequence: TGTGCCAGCAGCTTAAACGTCCCGGAGTTAAACTATGGCTACACCTTC.

V usage is TRBV18 and J usage is TRBJ2-5; D perhaps matches TRBD1 (6 bases). Germline V gene lookup returns CDR1 KGHSH and CDR2 LQKENI. The CDR3 is made up of 15 amino acids. Trimming left V 3 bases short and J 2 bases short, with 13 bases between. CDR3 amino acids: CASSPGASTQETQYF. The DNA of the CDR3 is TGTGCCAGCTCACCGGGGGCAAGCACTCAAGAGACCCAGTACTTC.

The rearrangement uses TRBV25-1 and TRBJ2-5; D gene ambiguous. V was pared by 3 bases and J by 0 bases, with 11 bases between. This CDR3 has 15 amino acids. The germline V gene has CDR1 MGHDK and CDR2 SYGVNS. The CDR3, as DNA: TGTGCCAGCAGTGAGCCAGACTGGTACCAAGAGACCCAGTACTTC. It specifies CASSEPDWYQETQYF.

The chain uses TRBV4-1 and TRBJ2-7, with 11 nucleotides matching TRBD1. The CDR3 contains 17 residues. With 1 base clipped from V and 3 bases from J, the junction kept 8 bases outside the gene matches. The germline gives CDR1 MGHRA, CDR2 YSYEKL. The CDR3 here is CASSQGGPGQGDYEQYF. The CDR3 bases are TGCGCCAGCAGCCAAGGAGGACCGGGACAGGGGGACTACGAGCAGTACTTC.

The genes are TRBV7-8 and TRBJ1-1; D not resolved. V was clipped by 3 bases and J by 0 bases, with 8 bases between them. The CDR3 sequence is 14 residues long. Germline V CDR1 and CDR2: SGHVS, FQNEAQ. In DNA form, the CDR3 reads TGTGCCAGCAGCTTGTGGAGCCTGAACACTGAAGCTTTCTTT. It specifies CASSLWSLNTEAFF.

V gene TRBV7-6 combines with J gene TRBJ2-5; unclear D gene. The V gene lost 1 base and the J gene lost 2 bases, with 11 bases spanning the gap. This CDR3 region has 15 residues. Germline V gene data show CDR1 as SGHVS and CDR2 as FNYEAQ. CDR3 coding DNA: TGTGCCAGCAGCTTAGGATTAGCCTGGCAAGAGACCCAGTACTTC. It yields the protein CASSLGLAWQETQYF.

The chain employs TRBV7-8 and TRBJ2-7; TRBD2 might be the D (5 bases). V lost 3 bases and J lost 3, with 15 bases in between. CDR1 and CDR2 (germline): SGHVS, FQNEAQ. CDR3 size: 15 residues. DNA of the CDR3: TGTGCCAGCAGCTTGCTTAAGGACGGGGACTACGAGCAGTACTTC. The encoded protein is CASSLLKDGDYEQYF.

V gene TRBV10-1 combines with J gene TRBJ1-2; TRBD1 is a possible D gene (5 bases). V lost 8 bases and J lost 4, with 29 bases in between. CDR3 length: 18 amino acids. The germline gives CDR1 WNHNN, CDR2 SYGVQD (reference sequence). The CDR3 DNA reads as TGCGCCAGCGGAGAAACCCGACAGCGTCCGGGGGTGGGCTATGGCTACACCTTC. This encodes CASGETRQRPGVGYGYTF.

The rearrangement links TRBV6-5 to TRBJ2-5, with D maybe TRBD2 (6 bases). Germline V gives CDR1 MNHEY, CDR2 SVGAGI. V lost 2 bases, J lost 2 bases, and 12 bases lay in between. CDR3 length: 15 amino acids. The chain's CDR3 is CASSYRGRGQETQYF. DNA for the CDR3: TGTGCCAGCAGTTACCGAGGACGGGGGCAAGAGACCCAGTACTTC.

Here the CDR3 reads CASSDLGQLHQPQHF. CDR3 coding DNA: TGTGCCAGCAGTGATCTGGGACAACTTCATCAGCCCCAGCATTTT. This chain joins TRBV6-1 and TRBJ1-5; a weak D match, TRBD1 (6 bases). The length of the CDR3 is 15 residues. V was cut by 3 bases and J by 5 bases, with 14 bases left in between. Per germline, CDR1 MNHNS and CDR2 SASEGT.

V usage is TRBV7-2 and J usage is TRBJ2-7; 10 nucleotides match TRBD1. This CDR3 comprises 14 residues. Trimming at V came to 2 bases and at J to 5 bases, leaving 3 bases not matched to a gene. Germline assignment: CDR1 SGHTA and CDR2 FQGNSA. The CDR3 here is CASSLRQGADEQYF. The DNA of the CDR3 is TGTGCCAGCAGCTTAAGACAGGGGGCCGACGAGCAGTACTTC.

The chain links TRBV5-6 to TRBJ1-2; no clear D. CDR1 is SGHDT, CDR2 YYEEEE, per germline. The CDR3 runs 15 residues. V lost 3 bases to trimming and J lost 5 bases, with 17 bases between them. For the CDR3, the DNA is TGTGCCAGCAGCTCGGGGAGTGCCGTATCTTATGGCTACACCTTC. This sequence encodes CASSSGSAVSYGYTF.

This chain connects TRBV28 to TRBJ1-3; TRBD1 aligns across 8 bases. Per germline, CDR1 MDHEN and CDR2 SYDVKM. The CDR3 has 14 residues. J gave up 1 base and V 6 bases, and 2 bases lay outside the gene matches. The CDR3 spells CASRRQGSGNTIYF. As DNA, the CDR3 is TGTGCCAGCAGGCGACAGGGGTCTGGAAACACCATATATTTT.